This is a list of T cell receptor beta chains from one sample in a study of spatial heterogeneity in lung cancer. TCRdb redid the calling of the 5' RACE reads with MiXCR, one entry per CDR3 protein. The sample lists about 120,000 distinct CDR3 sequences, 10% to 15% occurring once. The sequencing here drew on PBMCs, taken at follow-up. The receptors were sampled from a male donor with early-stage non-small cell lung cancer. Both conserved end residues are part of each CDR3. A D gene is named only where the DNA matches it firmly. Size is omitted from some rows. Given values are once, few, many or a class for expanded clones.

d_gene	v_gene	j_gene	abundance	CDR3aa	CDR3nt
-	TRBV27	TRBJ2-5	-	CASSRPLDRYQETQYF	TGTGCCAGCAGTCGACCGCTCGACAGGTACCAAGAGACCCAGTACTTC
TRBD2	TRBV4-2	TRBJ2-3	few	CASSQGLAGGPGTDTQYF	TGTGCCAGCAGCCAAGGGCTAGCGGGGGGGCCGGGGACAGATACGCAGTATTTT
-	TRBV5-1	TRBJ2-5	-	CASSSDIQETQYF	TGCGCCAGCAGCTCAGACATCCAAGAGACCCAGTACTTC
-	TRBV18	TRBJ2-5	many	CASSPNLRETQYF	TGTGCCAGCTCACCGAACCTTCGGGAGACCCAGTACTTC
-	TRBV11-2	TRBJ2-3	-	CASSSLFRTDTQYF	TGTGCCAGCAGCTCGCTATTCAGAACGGATACGCAGTATTTT
TRBD1	TRBV28	TRBJ2-5	few	CASSDTGTGESETQYF	TGTGCCAGCAGTGATACCGGGACAGGGGAAAGTGAGACCCAGTACTTC
-	TRBV6-4	TRBJ2-7	many	CASSGERTYEQYF	TGTGCCAGCAGTGGAGAGCGGACCTACGAGCAGTACTTC
-	TRBV7-2	TRBJ2-5	few	CASSLQRVGETQYF	TGTGCCAGCAGCTTACAACGGGTAGGGGAGACCCAGTACTTC
-	TRBV10-3	TRBJ2-4	many	CAISESGGIGVGKNIQYF	TGTGCCATCAGTGAGTCAGGGGGTATCGGTGTCGGCAAAAACATTCAGTACTTC
-	TRBV6-4	TRBJ2-2	few	CASAPVNTGELFF	TGTGCCAGCGCACCGGTGAACACCGGGGAGCTGTTTTTT
-	TRBV5-1	TRBJ2-3	many	CASSSRRRESTDTQYF	TGCGCCAGCAGCTCCCGTCGGCGGGAAAGCACAGATACGCAGTATTTT
TRBD1	TRBV7-8	TRBJ2-4	-	CASSLAGTVRNIQYF	TGTGCCAGCAGCTTAGCAGGGACAGTGAGAAACATTCAGTACTTC
TRBD1	TRBV3-1	TRBJ1-2	-	CASSQGTGINGYTF	TGTGCCAGCAGCCAAGGGACAGGGATAAATGGCTACACCTTC